What follows are 17 T cell receptor beta chains derived from one specimen sequenced in a study of vaccination and CD4 T cells after COVID-19 (dated by TCRdb to between 2021 and 2024). Their antigens are not known. Receptor amplification or capture employed PCR. The instrument was an Illumina iSeq 100. At the Johns Hopkins FTIC core, DNA from the cultured CD4+ T cells underwent TCR sequencing with the Oncomine TCR Beta short-read assay. The QIAamp micro DNA kit was used to extract genomic DNA from the cultured CD4+ T cells. TCRdb reran the public reads through fastp at Q25 and MiXCR, keeping productive beta chains. Identical CDR3 protein sequences are pooled into one entry, listed with their most common genes and DNA. This sample is represented by 8,000 to 10,000 distinct CDR3 sequences; about 34% of them were singletons. The ten top clones hold roughly 15% of the sample. Read against the paper, the sample's treatment or condition label means: roughly ten-day PBMC culture with coronavirus spike peptide pools or control peptides (ViraFEST assay). CD4+ T cells from unexposed donors were collected before the COVID-19 pandemic (2011-2018).

Sequenced material: CD4+ T cells from blood, cultured in vitro. The receptors here all came from a human donor in good health.

This clonotype is termed large. The chain couples TRBV6-1 to TRBJ1-6; D is possibly TRBD1 (6 bases). Deletions cut 6 bases from V and 13 bases from J, with 16 bases between. CDR3 size: 13 residues. Germline values: CDR1 MNHNS, CDR2 SASEGT. The CDR3 bases are TGTGCCAGCAGCACGGGACACCCCCTGCCCCTCCACTTT. It translates to CASSTGHPLPLHF.

The chain is built from TRBV20-1 and TRBJ2-7; a weak D match, TRBD2 (6 bases). This CDR3 contains 11 residues. V dropped 5 bases and J dropped 5 bases, with 10 bases sitting between them. CDR1 is DFQATT, CDR2 SNEGSKA, per germline (reference sequence). The CDR3 loop reads CSARLVNEQYF. The CDR3 DNA is TGCAGTGCTCGACTAGTAAACGAGCAGTACTTC.

This rearrangement joins TRBV19 to TRBJ1-1, with D perhaps matching TRBD1 (5 bases). Germline CDR1 is LNHDA and CDR2 is SQIVND (reference sequence). V shed 5 bases and J shed 7 bases, with 11 bases lying between them. This CDR3 contains 12 residues. The CDR3 DNA reads as TGTGCCAGTAGTCTCCAGGGAAGTGAAGCTTTCTTT. Translation gives CASSLQGSEAFF.

This clonotype was found once. The chain combines TRBV2 with TRBJ2-1, with D possibly being TRBD1 (7 bases). The germline CDR1 and CDR2 sequences are SNHLY and FYNNEI. The CDR3 length is 12 residues. V was pared by 3 bases and J by 8 bases, with 8 bases between. CDR3 DNA: TGTGCCAGCAGTGACAGGGGGGATGAGCAGTTCTTC. It is translated as CASSDRGDEQFF.

CDR3 sequence (DNA): TGTGCCAGTACGAGCGGGATCCCCACAGATACGCAGTATTTT. Protein sequence: CASTSGIPTDTQYF. The chain uses TRBV19 and TRBJ2-3, with 7 bases fitting TRBD2. Germline trimming cut 7 bases from V and 2 bases from J; bases unmatched to any gene: 6. CDR1 is LNHDA, CDR2 SQIVND, per germline (reference sequence). This CDR3 comprises 14 residues.

By its share, this clonotype is medium-sized. The chain couples TRBV7-2 to TRBJ1-1, with 7 bases matching TRBD1. The trim removed 4 bases at V and 6 bases at J, leaving 14 bases unmatched. Germline values: CDR1 SGHTA, CDR2 FQGNSA. This CDR3 has 16 residues. As DNA, the CDR3 is TGTGCCAGCAGCTCAATCTTACCGACAGGGCTGTCTGAAGCTTTCTTT. Its protein product is CASSSILPTGLSEAFF.

By share of the sample, this clonotype is medium-sized. This rearrangement joins TRBV19 to TRBJ2-7, with unresolved D. The CDR3 is made up of 14 amino acids. The germline V gene has CDR1 LNHDA and CDR2 SQIVND (reference sequence). Trimming cost V 4 bases and J 0 bases, with 10 bases left between them. The CDR3 DNA reads TGTGCCAGTAGTAAGGACCCGAGCTCCTACGAGCAGTACTTC. Encoded protein: CASSKDPSSYEQYF. Full variable domain (missing parts from reference TRBV19 and TRBJ2-7): DGGITQSPKYLFRKEGQNVTLSCEQNLNHDAMYWYRQDPGQGLRLIYYSQIVNDFQKGDIAEGYSVSREKKESFPLTVTSAQKNPTAFYLCASSKDPSSYEQYFGPGTRLTVT.

This rearrangement joins TRBV11-2 to TRBJ2-1, with 14 nucleotides matching TRBD2. Trimming at V came to 6 bases and at J to 8 bases, leaving 18 bases not matched to a gene. This CDR3 has 19 residues. The germline V gene has CDR1 SGHAT and CDR2 FQNNGV. CDR3 nucleotide sequence: TGTGCCAGCAGAACTTGGGGGAGGGGGACTAGCGGGAGTTTCGATGAGCAGTTCTTC. This translates into CASRTWGRGTSGSFDEQFF.

The chain combines TRBV6-4 with TRBJ2-1; either TRBD1 or TRBD2 may supply D (6 bases each). V dropped 3 bases and J dropped 12 bases, with 21 bases sitting between them. The CDR3 is made up of 15 amino acids. Germline V gene lookup returns CDR1 MRHNA and CDR2 SNTAGT. The CDR3 nucleotides are TGTGCCAGCAGTGAGGTGTCGGGGGCCATGTCGTCGCAGTTCTTC. Residues: CASSEVSGAMSSQFF.

The J gene is TRBJ2-1, the V gene TRBV25-1, with D tentatively TRBD2 (5 bases). CDR1 MGHDK and CDR2 SYGVNS come from the germline V gene. V lost 7 bases and J lost 6, with 25 bases in between. The CDR3 extends over 17 amino acids. CDR3 residues: CASTPPAWRAVSNEQFF. CDR3 in DNA: TGTGCCAGCACCCCTCCGGCGTGGCGGGCGGTCTCCAATGAGCAGTTCTTC.

The gene calls are TRBV9 and TRBJ2-1; 10 nucleotides agree with TRBD2. V dropped 4 bases and J dropped 7; count of bases not matched to a gene: 11. CDR3 length: 16 residues. Per germline, CDR1 SGDLS and CDR2 YYNGEE. The CDR3 nucleotides read TGTGCCAGCAGCCCCTTAATGAGCGGGAGGGTTAATGAGCAGTTCTTC. It specifies CASSPLMSGRVNEQFF. The variable domain in full, with the rest retrieved from reference TRBV9 and TRBJ2-1, is DSGVTQTPKHLITATGQRVTLRCSPRSGDLSVYWYQQSLDQGLQFLIQYYNGEERAKGNILERFSAQQFPDLHSELNLSSLELGDSALYFCASSPLMSGRVNEQFFGPGTRLTVL.

J is TRBJ2-7 and V is TRBV6-5; perhaps TRBD1 as D (6 bases). CDR1 MNHEY and CDR2 SVGAGI come from the germline V gene. Trimming took off 6 bases at V and 6 bases at J, with 15 bases between the two ends. The CDR3 is 13 amino acids. CDR3 amino acids: CASRYRDVGEQYF. CDR3 bases: TGTGCCAGCAGATACAGGGACGTGGGCGAGCAGTACTTC.

This clonotype is classed as medium-sized. The chain carries TRBV20-1 and TRBJ2-3; no reliable D call. Per germline, CDR1 DFQATT and CDR2 SNEGSKA (reference sequence). Trimming removed 1 base at V and 0 bases at J, with 5 bases between. This CDR3 spans 13 amino acids. The CDR3 nucleotides read TGCAGTGCTAGAGTGGCTAGCACAGATACGCAGTATTTT. Its translation: CSARVASTDTQYF.

V and J are TRBV6-5 and TRBJ1-6; D perhaps matches TRBD1 (5 bases). Germline CDR1 reads MNHEY; CDR2 reads SVGAGI. The CDR3 covers 16 residues. Trimming shortened V by 2 bases and J by 6 bases, and 14 bases separated the two germline ends. The chain's CDR3 is CASSYRGGPTNSPLHF. The CDR3, as DNA: TGTGCCAGCAGTTACAGGGGCGGTCCGACTAATTCACCCCTCCACTTT.

The chain is built from TRBV7-8 and TRBJ2-7; TRBD1 or TRBD2 may be the D gene (5 bases each). CDR1 and CDR2 from the germline V gene are SGHVS and FQNEAQ. V gave up 6 bases and J gave up 7 bases, with 16 bases separating them. The CDR3 runs 13 residues. CDR3 region: CASRHNRDGEQYF. The CDR3 coding sequence is TGTGCCAGCAGACATAACCGGGACGGTGAGCAGTACTTC.

With regard to this clonotype: With a much larger clone just one base away, this may be a read error. The V call is TRBV7-3, the J call TRBJ1-2; D is uncertain. The CDR3 contains 13 residues. Germline V gives CDR1 SGHTA, CDR2 FQGTGA. CDR3 amino acids: CTSSLTPGSGYTF. The CDR3 DNA reads TGTACCAGCAGCTTAACGCCGGGGTCTGGCTACACCTTC.

This rearrangement joins TRBV27 to TRBJ2-3, with D uncertain. The CDR3 covers 16 residues. The V gene lost 4 bases and the J gene lost 1 base, with 15 bases spanning the gap. From germline, CDR1 is MNHEY and CDR2 SMNVEV (reference sequence). CDR3 region: CASSSAKASGTDTQYF. CDR3 coding DNA: TGTGCCAGCAGTTCCGCCAAGGCCTCCGGCACAGATACGCAGTATTTT.